One sample yielded the 23 T cell receptor beta chains listed below, sequenced in a study of blood T cell repertoires in COVID-19. Assay: immunoSEQ multiplex PCR; the TCRdb copy retains only in-frame clones and omits some. Here the sample spans around 240,000 clones, roughly nine tenths being singletons. The specimen was PBMCs or T cells enriched from blood (not recorded which). The source is a human donor in a cohort exposed to, infected with or recovered from COVID-19 (not recorded which). The donor label of this sample is uncertain.

The chain employs TRBV7-8 and TRBJ1-4; tentative D call: TRBD1 (5 bases). Trimming took off 5 bases at V and 7 bases at J, with 17 bases between the two ends. CDR3 length: 15 residues. Germline values: CDR1 SGHVS, CDR2 FQNEAQ. CDR3 DNA: TGTGCCAGCAGCGGGCAAAGGGGATGGGGTGAAAAACTGTTTTTT. The encoded protein is CASSGQRGWGEKLFF.

A remark on this clone: This CDR3 is also generated by other DNA sequences in the sample. This chain joins TRBV18 and TRBJ1-3; 7 bases agree with TRBD1. V trimming: 3 bases; J trimming: 1 base; junction bases outside the gene matches: 3. Germline CDR1 is KGHSH and CDR2 is LQKENI. This CDR3 is built from 15 residues. This chain's CDR3 is CASSPGTASGNTIYF. The CDR3 DNA reads as TGTGCCAGCTCACCTGGGACAGCTTCTGGAAACACCATATATTTT.

CDR3 nucleotide sequence: TGTGCCATCAGGGGGGACAGGGGGAACAATCAGCCCCAGCATTTT. Its protein is CAIRGDRGNNQPQHF. The chain has TRBV10-3 and TRBJ1-5, with TRBD1 identical over 11 bases. This CDR3 region has 15 residues. V was pared by 6 bases and J by 3 bases, with 4 bases of the junction left unmatched. CDR1 and CDR2 (germline): ENHRY, SYGVKD.

V is TRBV6-5 and J is TRBJ2-6; D perhaps matches TRBD1 (6 bases). The V gene's germline CDR1 is MNHEY and CDR2 SVGAGI. CDR3 length: 13 residues. Trimming took off 6 bases at V and 11 bases at J, with 14 bases between the two ends. The CDR3 DNA reads as TGTGCCAGCAGCCCCCAGGGGCTCGACGTCCTGACTTTC. Amino acid sequence: CASSPQGLDVLTF.

V is TRBV5-1 and J is TRBJ2-6; D might be TRBD1 (5 bases). V was cut by 1 base and J by 0 bases, with 8 bases left in between. The CDR3 runs 16 residues. From germline, CDR1 is SGHRS and CDR2 YFSETQ. The CDR3 region has the DNA TGCGCCAGCAGCTTGCTGGGGCTCTCTGGGGCCAACGTCCTGACTTTC. Encoded protein: CASSLLGLSGANVLTF.

The chain is built from TRBV6-2 or TRBV6-3 and TRBJ1-5; D not resolved. The germline CDR1 and CDR2 sequences are MNHEY and SVGEGT. Between the trimmed V and J ends, which lost 6 bases and 5 bases, there was a span of 11 bases. The CDR3 has 13 residues. The CDR3 reads CASSPLLYQPQHF. In DNA form, the CDR3 reads TGTGCCAGCAGCCCGCTACTTTATCAGCCCCAGCATTTT.

The genes are TRBV12-5 and TRBJ1-1; TRBD1 might be the D (6 bases). Germline V lookup: CDR1 LGHNT, CDR2 FRNRAP. The CDR3 runs to 14 residues. Trimming shortened V by 1 base and J by 6 bases, and 12 bases separated the two germline ends. The CDR3 DNA reads TGTGCTAGTGGTTTGGGGCAGGGGAGCCCTGAAGCTTTCTTT. Protein product: CASGLGQGSPEAFF.

V is TRBV6-5 and J is TRBJ1-4; 8 nucleotides align to TRBD1. Germline assignment: CDR1 MNHEY and CDR2 SVGAGI. V lost 6 bases, J lost 1 base, and 4 bases stayed unmatched. This CDR3 is 15 amino acids long. This CDR3 is CASRPTGGTNEKLFF. The CDR3 region has the DNA TGTGCCAGCAGACCCACAGGGGGAACTAATGAAAAACTGTTTTTT.

The rearrangement links TRBV19 to TRBJ1-5; weak D call: TRBD1 (6 bases). V was shortened by 2 bases and J by 0 bases, with 14 bases between the two germline ends. This CDR3 has 17 residues. The germline CDR1 and CDR2 sequences are LNHDA and SQIVND (reference sequence). The CDR3 here is CASSIRAGDYSNQPQHF. The CDR3 nucleotides are TGTGCCAGTAGTATAAGGGCAGGGGATTATAGCAATCAGCCCCAGCATTTT. Supplemented by reference TRBV19 and TRBJ1-5, the full variable domain reads DGGITQSPKYLFRKEGQNVTLSCEQNLNHDAMYWYRQDPGQGLRLIYYSQIVNDFQKGDIAEGYSVSREKKESFPLTVTSAQKNPTAFYLCASSIRAGDYSNQPQHFGDGTRLSIL.

The chain is built from TRBV6-5 and TRBJ1-1; tentatively, D is TRBD1 (5 bases). V shed 7 bases and J shed 4 bases, with 13 bases lying between them. Germline V CDR1 and CDR2: MNHEY, SVGAGI. The CDR3 length is 13 residues. The CDR3: CASIPGLGTEAFF. DNA of the CDR3: TGTGCCAGCATTCCAGGGTTGGGCACTGAAGCTTTCTTT.

The CDR3 DNA follows: TGTGCCAGCAGTGAAAAGGGAGATTTTATCTATGGCTACACCTTC. Protein product: CASSEKGDFIYGYTF. The chain is built from TRBV6-1 and TRBJ1-2; D is undetermined. The CDR3 spans 15 residues. Trimming shortened V by 2 bases and J by 4 bases, and 14 bases separated the two germline ends. The germline CDR1 and CDR2 sequences are MNHNS and SASEGT.

The chain uses TRBV28 and TRBJ1-5; a weak D match, TRBD1 (5 bases). The CDR3 covers 12 residues. Germline values: CDR1 MDHEN, CDR2 SYDVKM. V was cut by 8 bases and J by 5 bases, with 10 bases left in between. The CDR3 reads CASEGRDQPQHF. The CDR3 coding sequence is TGTGCCAGCGAGGGGAGGGATCAGCCCCAGCATTTT.

The chain recombines TRBV6-2 or TRBV6-3 with TRBJ1-1; 9 nucleotides align to TRBD1. Looked up from germline, CDR1 is MNHEY and CDR2 is SVGEGT. V shed 2 bases, J shed 4 bases, and the junction held 14 bases outside the gene matches. The CDR3 is made up of 18 amino acids. CDR3 sequence reads: CASSYPTGTGMRGTEAFF. The DNA of the CDR3 is TGTGCCAGCAGTTACCCCACTGGGACAGGGATGAGAGGCACTGAAGCTTTCTTT.

The genes are TRBV6-6 and TRBJ2-2; TRBD2 aligns across 13 bases. Trimming took 5 bases from V and 5 from J; bases not matched to a gene: 11. CDR1 and CDR2 (germline): MNHNY, SVGAGI (reference sequence). The CDR3 has 18 amino acids. CDR3 residues: CASSPVKGLAGLTGELFF. CDR3 DNA: TGTGCCAGCAGTCCTGTAAAGGGACTAGCGGGGCTTACCGGGGAGCTGTTTTTT.

The chain joins TRBV4-1 to TRBJ2-7; maybe TRBD2 (6 bases). This CDR3 is built from 15 residues. Looked up from germline, CDR1 is MGHRA and CDR2 is YSYEKL. V was pared by 3 bases and J by 6 bases, with 18 bases between. CDR3 residues: CASSHSGQGGTEQYF. The CDR3, as DNA: TGCGCCAGCAGCCACTCCGGGCAGGGAGGAACCGAGCAGTACTTC.

The chain recombines TRBV6-5 with TRBJ2-5; 7 bases line up with TRBD2. The CDR3 extends over 14 amino acids. Looked up from germline, CDR1 is MNHEY and CDR2 is SVGAGI. After removal of 6 bases from V and 1 base from J, the junction contained 5 bases not matched to a gene. CDR3 protein: CASSGGTAQETQYF. The CDR3, as DNA: TGTGCCAGCAGCGGGGGGACTGCCCAAGAGACCCAGTACTTC.

J is TRBJ2-5 and V is TRBV7-2; D may be TRBD1 (5 bases). The CDR3 is 13 residues long. CDR1 is SGHTA and CDR2 is FQGNSA in the germline V gene. Trimming took 7 bases from V and 1 from J, leaving 10 bases between them. The CDR3 protein is CASTEGVQETQYF. DNA of the CDR3: TGTGCCAGCACCGAAGGGGTCCAAGAGACCCAGTACTTC.

The CDR3 reads CASSPFTGMANEKLFF. CDR3 sequence (DNA): TGCGCCAGCAGTCCCTTCACAGGGATGGCTAATGAAAAACTGTTTTTT. The rearrangement uses TRBV4-1 and TRBJ1-4, with D perhaps TRBD1 (6 bases). The CDR3 sequence is 16 residues long. Germline V CDR1 and CDR2: MGHRA, YSYEKL. V was trimmed by 6 bases and J by 3 bases, leaving 17 bases between them.

The V call is TRBV18, the J call TRBJ1-1, with a weak D call TRBD1 (5 bases). CDR3 length equals 15 residues. V was pared by 3 bases and J by 0 bases, with 11 bases between. The germline CDR1 and CDR2 sequences are KGHSH and LQKENI. CDR3 protein: CASSPRQIVNTEAFF. CDR3 in DNA: TGTGCCAGCTCACCTCGACAGATCGTGAACACTGAAGCTTTCTTT.

As concerns this clone: Different DNA sequences within this sample yield the same CDR3. The genes are TRBV30 and TRBJ1-5; D unclear. CDR1 is GTSNPN, CDR2 SVGIG, per germline (reference sequence). The CDR3 is made up of 13 amino acids. Trimming pared 0 bases from V and 4 bases from J, leaving 7 bases between. The CDR3 sequence is CAWSVPGNQPQHF. Here the CDR3 DNA reads TGTGCCTGGAGTGTACCCGGGAATCAGCCCCAGCATTTT.

The V and J genes are TRBV27 and TRBJ1-2, with a possible D match to TRBD1 (5 bases). V was cut by 0 bases and J by 4 bases, with 9 bases left in between. The germline CDR1 and CDR2 sequences are MNHEY and SMNVEV (reference sequence). CDR3 size: 14 residues. CDR3 loop: CASSLSGLGYGYTF. The CDR3 DNA reads TGTGCCAGCAGTTTATCGGGACTGGGCTATGGCTACACCTTC.

The V gene is TRBV19, the J gene TRBJ1-4; D is unresolved. The germline V gene has CDR1 LNHDA and CDR2 SQIVND (reference sequence). V was trimmed by 7 bases and J by 6 bases, leaving 18 bases between them. This CDR3 region has 15 residues. This chain's CDR3 is CASTSPAMEHEKLFF. As DNA, the CDR3 is TGTGCCAGTACTTCCCCGGCGATGGAGCATGAAAAACTGTTTTTT.

This rearrangement joins TRBV6-5 to TRBJ2-7; tentatively, D is TRBD2 (6 bases). The CDR3 is 15 amino acids. V gave up 4 bases and J gave up 2 bases, with 15 bases separating them. Germline CDR1 is MNHEY and CDR2 is SVGAGI. The CDR3 DNA reads as TGTGCCAGCAGTTCCCCCAGCGGGCGGACCTACGAGCAGTACTTC. It translates to CASSSPSGRTYEQYF.